In its sample, the clone carrying this T cell receptor beta chain was seen a few times. The antigen remains undetermined. TCR cDNA was made by 5'RACE template switching, adding a universal primer site and UMIs. Each CDR3 protein is one row after TCRdb ran MiXCR on the 5' RACE reads. This table holds 150,000 to 200,000 distinct CDR3 sequences, approximately 10% found once. This record comes from a study of T cells after yellow fever vaccination. The wider study: Preparation of the low-cell-number fractions used SMART-Seq v4 Ultra Low Input.

Trimming removed 3 bases at V and 2 bases at J, with 3 bases between. There are 12 residues in the CDR3. From germline, CDR1 is MNHEY and CDR2 SVGEGT. Findings and caveats of the study: The study found a weaker secondary response that peaked faster, day 5 versus 15. Post-booster repertoires again held most primary-vaccination clones (roughly 95% CD4, roughly 88% CD8).

The sequencing used CD8+ T cells sorted from PBMCs, collected 15 days after the yellow fever booster vaccination. The clonotype comes from a man younger than 30 who received the YFV17D yellow fever vaccine. V usage is TRBV6-2 or TRBV6-3 and J usage is TRBJ2-3; D is uncertain. The CDR3 nucleotides are TGTGCCAGCAGTTATGCCACAGATACGCAGTATTTT. This encodes CASSYATDTQYF.